Sequencing of this T cell receptor beta chain was carried out in a study of Ad26.COV2.S vaccination and SARS-CoV-2 variants. Study-level background: Administration of Ad26.COV2.S was intramuscular, either once or twice 56 days apart.

The CDR3 length is 14 residues. J lost 8 bases, V lost 8 bases, and 11 bases had no gene match. CDR1 is SNHLY and CDR2 is FYNNEI in the germline V gene. The sample's treatment: around 19 received Ad26.COV2.S at low or high dose, single or two shots; 5 received placebo; per-sample allocation not given. It was on day 63 after the first vaccine or placebo injection that samples were taken. In the vaccine, an Ad26 vector expressed the SARS-CoV-2 spike of the Wuhan strain. TCRdb's table, derived via immunoSEQ multiplex PCR, lists solely in-frame clones and lacks some. The data hold around 450,000 clones, with roughly 89% observed a single time.

The sample was peripheral blood, taken in a trial of Ad26.COV2.S vaccine versus placebo. V gene TRBV2 combines with J gene TRBJ2-1; 8 nucleotides agree with TRBD1. This receptor was taken from a person between 18 and 65 years old who received the Ad26.COV2.S COVID-19 vaccine or a placebo. This chain's CDR3 is CASRRQGAIYEQFF. CDR3 in DNA: TGTGCCAGCCGTCGGCAGGGGGCGATTTATGAGCAGTTCTTC.